These 5 T cell receptor beta chains were all obtained from the same sample, sequenced in a study of CD8 T cells in Susac syndrome. Reverse transcription of roughly 0.45 to 1 ug RNA was performed with random hexamers. TCRdb recomputed calls from the immunoSEQ multiplex PCR reads with MiXCR, one row per CDR3 protein. The sample records hundreds of thousands of distinct CDR3 sequences, about 94% being singletons. The sample comprised CD4+ T cells from PBMCs. Receptors were obtained from a human donor with Susac syndrome.

The rearrangement joins TRBV28 to TRBJ2-6; D might be TRBD2 (5 bases). V shed 3 bases and J shed 2 bases, with 8 bases lying between them. Germline loops: CDR1 MDHEN, CDR2 SYDVKM. The CDR3 extends over 15 amino acids. CDR3 in DNA: TGTGCCAGCAGTTTCTCGAGGGCTGGGGCCAACGTCCTGACTTTC. Protein product: CASSFSRAGANVLTF.

V is TRBV12-3 or TRBV12-4 and J is TRBJ2-3; 8 bases fit TRBD2. This CDR3 has 15 amino acids. The V gene end was trimmed by 1 base and the J gene end by 2 bases; junction bases not matched to a gene: 2. CDR3 in amino acids: CASSLGSGDTDTQYF. The CDR3 bases are TGTGCCAGCAGTTTAGGTAGCGGGGACACAGATACGCAGTATTTT.

The chain uses TRBV29-1 and TRBJ1-3; a weak D match, TRBD1 (5 bases). The CDR3 contains 13 residues. V dropped 3 bases and J dropped 7 bases, with 13 bases sitting between them. Germline assignment: CDR1 SQVTM and CDR2 ANQGSEA. CDR3 nucleotides: TGCAGCGTTGATGGGGGAGCGGGTAACACCATATATTTT. Translating gives CSVDGGAGNTIYF.

This clonotype appeared a single time. The chain has TRBV9 and TRBJ1-4; D might be TRBD1 (5 bases). From germline, CDR1 is SGDLS and CDR2 YYNGEE. The V end was cut by 4 bases, the J end by 6 bases, with 19 bases between. CDR3 length: 16 residues. Written as DNA, the CDR3 is TGTGCCAGCAGCCCCCGAGGGAGGGGCGGGGATGAAAAACTGTTTTTT. It encodes CASSPRGRGGDEKLFF. Full variable domain (remainder filled in from reference TRBV9 and TRBJ1-4): DSGVTQTPKHLITATGQRVTLRCSPRSGDLSVYWYQQSLDQGLQFLIQYYNGEERAKGNILERFSAQQFPDLHSELNLSSLELGDSALYFCASSPRGRGGDEKLFFGSGTQLSVL.

The rearrangement links TRBV11-2 to TRBJ1-2; the D gene is possibly TRBD1 (5 bases). The CDR3 length is 12 residues. Trimming took off 5 bases at V and 6 bases at J, with 10 bases between the two ends. In germline, CDR1 is SGHAT, CDR2 FQNNGV. This chain's CDR3 is CASSGRDDGYTF. CDR3 coding DNA: TGTGCCAGCAGCGGCCGGGACGATGGCTACACCTTC.